These 30 T cell receptor beta chains share one sample of origin, sequenced in a study of T cells in Graves' hyperthyroidism and ophthalmopathy. Authors of the study amplified TCR beta CDR3 regions from RNA transcripts. TCR CDR3 underwent first-round RT-PCR with the HTBI primer set. TCRdb used MiXCR to reprocess the multiplex PCR reads, holding one entry per CDR3 protein. The sample comprises 500,000 to 650,000 distinct CDR3 sequences, roughly 15% of which are singletons, and roughly an eighth rests with the top ten. Sequenced material: blood. The receptor set was obtained from a woman in her forties or fifties with Graves' ophthalmopathy.

This chain connects TRBV19 to TRBJ1-5, with 7 bases fitting TRBD1. This CDR3 comprises 16 residues. Germline V gene data show CDR1 as LNHDA and CDR2 as SQIVND (reference sequence). Trimming at V came to 6 bases and at J to 1 base, leaving 9 bases not matched to a gene. The CDR3, as DNA: TGTGCCAGTAGCCCTCCAGGGGACAGAAGCAATCAGCCCCAGCATTTT. Translation gives CASSPPGDRSNQPQHF.

This clonotype was recorded many times. The chain employs TRBV19 and TRBJ1-2, with D perhaps matching TRBD1 (6 bases). V lost 6 bases, J lost 6 bases, and 17 bases lay in between. The CDR3 totals 14 residues. Germline-derived CDR1 and CDR2 are LNHDA and SQIVND (reference sequence). The CDR3 protein is CASSYINEGDGYTF. CDR3 nucleotide sequence: TGTGCCAGTAGCTACATAAACGAGGGGGATGGCTACACCTTC.

Note on this clonotype: This CDR3 fails to terminate in the conserved phenylalanine or tryptophan, so it likely reflects a read error. The V call is TRBV6-1, the J call TRBJ1-2; TRBD1 might be the D (6 bases). CDR1 and CDR2 from the germline V gene are MNHNS and SASEGT. There are 14 residues in the CDR3. V lost 1 base, J lost 3 bases, and 9 bases lay in between. The CDR3 DNA sequence: TGTGCCAGCAGTGAAGACAGGGCCTACTATGGCTACACCCTC. Encoded protein: CASSEDRAYYGYTL.

This clonotype was picked up many times. The genes are TRBV6-1 and TRBJ1-6; 7 bases are a match to TRBD1. V lost 8 bases and J lost 7; bases outside the gene matches: 11. The CDR3 has 15 residues. The germline CDR1 and CDR2 sequences are MNHNS and SASEGT. The chain's CDR3 is CASHQGGRENSPLHF. CDR3 in DNA: TGTGCCAGCCATCAGGGGGGGCGCGAGAATTCACCCCTCCACTTT.

This clonotype showed up just a few times. This chain links TRBV5-4 with TRBJ2-5; no firm D call. CDR3 length: 14 residues. Germline V gene sequence: CDR1 SGHNT, CDR2 YYREEE (reference sequence). The V and J ends lost 2 bases and 4 bases respectively, with 12 bases between them. The CDR3, as DNA: TGTGCCAGCAGCTTTCCAGTAGGCAGAGAGACCCAGTACTTC. As protein: CASSFPVGRETQYF.

The gene calls are TRBV6-1 and TRBJ1-6; no definite D call. Germline V gives CDR1 MNHNS, CDR2 SASEGT. The CDR3 totals 15 residues. Trimming stripped 2 bases from V and 9 bases from J, with 14 bases between. This chain's CDR3 is CASSEYGPTGSPLHF. The DNA for the CDR3 is TGTGCCAGCAGTGAATACGGGCCTACCGGTTCACCCCTCCACTTT.

This clonotype occurred many times. The chain is built from TRBV5-5 and TRBJ2-1; the D is unclear. CDR3 size: 12 residues. The V and J ends lost 3 bases and 6 bases respectively, with 7 bases between them. Germline V lookup: CDR1 SGHKS, CDR2 YYEKEE (reference sequence). The CDR3 nucleotides are TGTGCCAGCAGCTGGGGATTCAATGAGCAGTTCTTC. Encoded protein: CASSWGFNEQFF.

This clonotype has at least ten counts. The V gene is TRBV5-1, the J gene TRBJ2-5; D may be TRBD1 or TRBD2 (5 bases each). CDR3 length: 16 residues. CDR1 is SGHRS, CDR2 YFSETQ, per germline. V lost 4 bases and J 0 bases, leaving 16 bases between the germline ends. CDR3 in DNA: TGCGCCAGCAGCCTAAACTCCGGGACGGACCAAGAGACCCAGTACTTC. Translating gives CASSLNSGTDQETQYF. The variable domain in full, with the rest retrieved from reference TRBV5-1 and TRBJ2-5, is KAGVTQTPRYLIKTRGQQVTLSCSPISGHRSVSWYQQTPGQGLQFLFEYFSETQRNKGNFPGRFSGRQFSNSRSEMNVSTLELGDSALYLCASSLNSGTDQETQYFGPGTRLLVL.

The chain couples TRBV14 to TRBJ2-3; D might be TRBD2 (5 bases). Per germline, CDR1 SGHDN and CDR2 FVKESK. V was shortened by 9 bases and J by 0 bases, with 16 bases between the two germline ends. The CDR3 is 15 residues long. The CDR3 DNA sequence: TGTGCCAGTTCTGAGGGCGCTTGGAGCACAGATACGCAGTATTTT. Translating it yields CASSEGAWSTDTQYF.

The table lists this clonotype with many counts. V usage is TRBV11-3 and J usage is TRBJ2-2; 9 nucleotides align to TRBD1. CDR1 SGHNT and CDR2 YENEEA come from the germline V gene. Losses at the gene ends were 7 bases for V and 3 bases for J; bases not matched to a gene: 3. The CDR3 contains 14 residues. The CDR3 spells CASKQGAYTGELFF. The CDR3 nucleotides read TGTGCCAGCAAACAGGGGGCTTACACCGGGGAGCTGTTTTTT.

This chain joins TRBV7-3 and TRBJ2-1; 7 bases align to TRBD2. CDR3 length equals 14 residues. Germline V gene sequence: CDR1 SGHTA, CDR2 FQGTGA. Trimming cost V 8 bases and J 6 bases; bases outside gene matches: 10. Here the CDR3 reads CASGRPLAPNEQFF. The CDR3 region has the DNA TGTGCCAGCGGTCGCCCACTAGCGCCCAATGAGCAGTTCTTC.

The CDR3 coding sequence is TGCAGCAACCTCGGACAGGGGGCTCGTGAGCAGTACTTC. This encodes CSNLGQGAREQYF. This chain joins TRBV20-1 and TRBJ2-7, with 11 bases lining up with TRBD1. This CDR3 region has 13 residues. CDR1 and CDR2 from the germline V gene are DFQATT and SNEGSKA (reference sequence).

This clonotype came up many times. The chain has TRBV5-1 and TRBJ2-5; D gene ambiguous. The V end was cut by 1 base, the J end by 8 bases, with 9 bases between. The CDR3 has 12 amino acids. Per germline, CDR1 SGHRS and CDR2 YFSETQ. CDR3 nucleotide sequence: TGCGCCAGCAGCTTGTCTTCGGTCACCCAGTACTTC. Translation: CASSLSSVTQYF.

This clonotype was recorded many times. The rearrangement links TRBV20-1 to TRBJ2-7; D not resolved. This CDR3 comprises 12 residues. Deletions cut 0 bases from V and 3 bases from J, with 6 bases between. CDR1 DFQATT and CDR2 SNEGSKA come from the germline V gene (reference sequence). CDR3 region: CSARDRLYEQYF. The CDR3 DNA reads as TGCAGTGCTAGAGATAGACTCTACGAGCAGTACTTC.

The sample holds many counts of this clonotype. CDR3 amino acids: CSVGGLDTEAFF. The DNA for the CDR3 is TGCAGCGTTGGGGGGTTGGACACTGAAGCTTTCTTT. The V gene is TRBV29-1, the J gene TRBJ1-1, with D perhaps matching TRBD1 (5 bases). The V gene's germline CDR1 is SQVTM and CDR2 ANQGSEA. V gave up 4 bases and J gave up 3 bases, with 9 bases separating them. The CDR3 has 12 amino acids.

In this sample, this clonotype turned up many times. The chain uses TRBV7-9 and TRBJ2-7; possibly TRBD1 or TRBD2 for D (5 bases each). The CDR3 runs 21 residues. CDR1 is SEHNR and CDR2 is FQNEAQ in the germline V gene (reference sequence). The V end lost 0 bases, the J end lost 3 bases, and 30 bases lay between the germline ends. The CDR3 DNA follows: TGTGCCAGCAGCTTAGCCTCGACGGGGACCTTTACAGTTTCAAAGGACTACGAGCAGTACTTC. It specifies CASSLASTGTFTVSKDYEQYF. Full variable domain (missing parts from reference TRBV7-9 and TRBJ2-7): DTGVSQNPRHKITKRGQNVTFRCDPISEHNRLYWYRQTLGQGPEFLTYFQNEAQLEKSRLLSDRFSAERPKGSFSTLEIQRTEQGDSAMYLCASSLASTGTFTVSKDYEQYFGPGTRLTVT.

The genes are TRBV7-2 and TRBJ1-2; possible D gene TRBD1, 5 bases. Germline values: CDR1 SGHTA, CDR2 FQGNSA. Between the trimmed V and J ends, which lost 5 bases and 13 bases, there was a span of 20 bases. There are 13 residues in the CDR3. CDR3 amino acids: CASSLRNRGVLTF. The CDR3 DNA reads as TGTGCCAGCAGCCTAAGGAACAGAGGGGTACTCACCTTC.

The V call is TRBV27, the J call TRBJ1-1; D is perhaps TRBD1 (5 bases). CDR3 length: 10 residues. Trimming removed 6 bases at V and 10 bases at J, with 9 bases between. Germline CDR1 and CDR2: MNHEY and SMNVEV (reference sequence). The CDR3 reads CASRGRTAFF. CDR3 DNA: TGTGCCAGCAGGGGACGTACAGCTTTCTTT.

A word on this clonotype: Compared with germline, one end of the junction differs, possibly owing to a read error. In nucleotides, the CDR3 is TGCGCCAGCAGCCAAGTGGCTAGCGGGAGCGGAAGGGGCACATATACGCAGTATTTT. Amino acid sequence: CASSQVASGSGRGTYTQYF. The chain recombines TRBV4-3 with TRBJ2-3, with 10 bases identical to TRBD2. CDR1 LGHNA and CDR2 YSLEER come from the germline V gene. This CDR3 is built from 19 residues.

This clonotype was seen only a few times. In nucleotides, the CDR3 is TGTGCCAGCAGTTTATCTTTGCCAGGGAGTCCTTACGAGCAGTACTTC. Translated, it gives CASSLSLPGSPYEQYF. V gene TRBV27 combines with J gene TRBJ2-7, with D perhaps assigned TRBD1 or TRBD2 (5 bases each). Looked up from germline, CDR1 is MNHEY and CDR2 is SMNVEV (reference sequence). This CDR3 region has 16 residues. V gave up 0 bases and J gave up 4 bases, with 16 bases separating them.

The CDR3 coding sequence is TGCGCCAGCAGCTTGGCTACGGGGACAGGAGACACCGGGGAGCTGTTTTTT. As protein: CASSLATGTGDTGELFF. The chain is built from TRBV5-1 and TRBJ2-2, with TRBD1 matching over 8 bases. V was clipped by 0 bases and J by 3 bases; unmatched bases: 7. This CDR3 has 17 residues. The germline CDR1 and CDR2 sequences are SGHRS and YFSETQ.

This clonotype has only one observation. The chain employs TRBV7-9 and TRBJ1-3; D is unresolved. The CDR3 contains 13 residues. Per germline, CDR1 SEHNR and CDR2 FQNEAQ (reference sequence). The germline V and J ends were trimmed by 5 bases and 1 base, with 6 bases remaining between them. Here the CDR3 DNA reads TGTGCCAGCAGCATCTTGTCTGGAAACACCATATATTTT. Encoded protein: CASSILSGNTIYF.

This clonotype has just a few counts. The chain carries TRBV27 and TRBJ2-1; 11 nucleotides align to TRBD2. Looked up from germline, CDR1 is MNHEY and CDR2 is SMNVEV (reference sequence). This CDR3 has 16 residues. J was trimmed by 10 bases and V by 5 bases; bases with no gene match: 13. The CDR3 DNA reads as TGTGCCAGCAGTCCACCCGGGACTAGCGGCGGGGGGGAGCAGTTCTTC. Its translation is CASSPPGTSGGGEQFF.

This clonotype was counted ten times or more. V and J are TRBV5-1 and TRBJ2-1; TRBD1 agrees at 10 bases. Germline V gene data show CDR1 as SGHRS and CDR2 as YFSETQ. Trimming at V came to 2 bases and at J to 6 bases, leaving 2 bases not matched to a gene. The CDR3 spans 14 residues. CDR3 sequence (DNA): TGCGCCAGCAGCTTAGGGACAGGGGCCAATGAGCAGTTCTTC. Residues: CASSLGTGANEQFF.

This clonotype appeared many times. The V and J genes are TRBV11-2 and TRBJ2-2; 11 positions match TRBD2. The trim removed 2 bases at V and 6 bases at J, leaving 2 bases unmatched. Germline CDR1 is SGHAT and CDR2 is FQNNGV. CDR3 size: 15 residues. The CDR3 protein is CASSLTSGSAGELFF. CDR3 sequence (DNA): TGTGCCAGCAGCTTAACTAGCGGGAGCGCCGGGGAGCTGTTTTTT. Filled out from reference TRBV11-2 and TRBJ2-2, the complete variable domain reads EAGVAQSPRYKIIEKRQSVAFWCNPISGHATLYWYQQILGQGPKLLIQFQNNGVVDDSQLPKDRFSAERLKGVDSTLKIQPAKLEDSAVYLCASSLTSGSAGELFFGEGSRLTVL.

This clonotype occurred a few times. CDR3 in DNA: TGCGCCAGCAGCCGGGACGGCCAAGAGACCCAGTACTTC. Translating it yields CASSRDGQETQYF. The rearrangement joins TRBV5-1 to TRBJ2-5; D possibly uses TRBD1 or TRBD2 (5 bases each). CDR3 length: 13 amino acids. The V gene lost 4 bases and the J gene lost 1 base, with 8 bases spanning the gap. Looked up from germline, CDR1 is SGHRS and CDR2 is YFSETQ. Full variable domain (remainder filled in from reference TRBV5-1 and TRBJ2-5): KAGVTQTPRYLIKTRGQQVTLSCSPISGHRSVSWYQQTPGQGLQFLFEYFSETQRNKGNFPGRFSGRQFSNSRSEMNVSTLELGDSALYLCASSRDGQETQYFGPGTRLLVL.

This clonotype was seen only a few times. This chain links TRBV9 with TRBJ1-4; 7 bases are a match to TRBD1. This CDR3 region has 15 residues. Per the germline V gene, CDR1 is SGDLS and CDR2 is YYNGEE. The V gene end was trimmed by 3 bases and the J gene end by 4 bases; junction bases not matched to a gene: 6. The CDR3 here is CASSEAGTVNEKLFF. The CDR3 DNA sequence: TGTGCCAGCAGCGAAGCCGGGACAGTTAATGAAAAACTGTTTTTT.

This clonotype was recorded a few times. The chain carries TRBV24-1 and TRBJ1-2, with D perhaps matching TRBD1 (5 bases). Germline V gene lookup returns CDR1 KGHDR and CDR2 SFDVKD. The CDR3 loop spans 15 amino acids. Trimming took 4 bases from V and 4 from J, leaving 15 bases between them. The CDR3 DNA reads TGTGCCACCAGTGACCGAGACAGTGGCGGCTATGGCTACACCTTC. It is translated as CATSDRDSGGYGYTF.

This clonotype came up once. The chain has TRBV11-3 and TRBJ2-1; 9 positions agree with TRBD2. The CDR3 is made up of 15 amino acids. Germline V CDR1 and CDR2: SGHNT, YENEEA. The junction had 7 bases not matched to a gene; V was cut back by 3 bases and J by 7 bases. DNA of the CDR3: TGTGCCAGCAGCTTGGGCGGGAGGGCCGGAAATGAGCAGTTCTTC. Amino acids: CASSLGGRAGNEQFF.

This sequence joins TRBV7-2 and TRBJ2-2; tentatively, D is TRBD2 (5 bases). The V end lost 0 bases, the J end lost 3 bases, and 20 bases lay between the germline ends. The CDR3 totals 19 residues. Germline V gene lookup returns CDR1 SGHTA and CDR2 FQGNSA. The CDR3 sequence: CASSLAAFWESGYTGELFF. The CDR3 DNA reads as TGTGCCAGCAGCTTAGCGGCTTTTTGGGAGAGTGGTTACACCGGGGAGCTGTTTTTT.